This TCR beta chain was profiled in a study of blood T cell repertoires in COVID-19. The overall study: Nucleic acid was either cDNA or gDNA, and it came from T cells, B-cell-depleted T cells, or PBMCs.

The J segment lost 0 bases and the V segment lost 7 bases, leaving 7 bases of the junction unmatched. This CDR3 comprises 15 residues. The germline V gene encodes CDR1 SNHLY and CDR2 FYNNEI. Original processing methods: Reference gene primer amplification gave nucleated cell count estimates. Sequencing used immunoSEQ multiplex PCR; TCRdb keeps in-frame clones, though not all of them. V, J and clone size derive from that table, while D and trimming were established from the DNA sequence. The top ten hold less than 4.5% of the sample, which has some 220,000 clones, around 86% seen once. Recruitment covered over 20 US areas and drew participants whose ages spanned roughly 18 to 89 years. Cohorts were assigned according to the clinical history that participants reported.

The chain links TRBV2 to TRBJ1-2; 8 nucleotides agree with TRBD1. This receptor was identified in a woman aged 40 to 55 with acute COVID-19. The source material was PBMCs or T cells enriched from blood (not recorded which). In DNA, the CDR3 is TGTGCCAGCATGAACGACAGGGGAGCTAACTATGGCTACACCTTC. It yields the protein CASMNDRGANYGYTF.